The 22 T cell receptor beta chains below were found in one sample sequenced in a study of T cell responses to AZD1222 COVID-19 vaccine. Data came from immunoSEQ multiplex PCR; TCRdb stores just in-frame clones and leaves some out. This sample yields about 56,000 clones, of which approximately 83% are seen a single time; around 15% belongs to the top ten. The material was peripheral blood, obtained on day 0 of AZD1222 vaccination. The receptors originated from an adult in good health.

The V and J genes are TRBV20-1 and TRBJ2-7, with D possibly being TRBD1 (5 bases). The germline CDR1 and CDR2 sequences are DFQATT and SNEGSKA (reference sequence). Trimming left V 5 bases short and J 12 bases short, with 17 bases between. The CDR3 totals 11 residues. Here the CDR3 DNA reads TGCAGTGCTCTAGTGGGCGACAGATCGTACTTC. Protein sequence: CSALVGDRSYF.

This chain uses TRBV10-3 with TRBJ1-1, with unresolved D. CDR3 length: 11 amino acids. Looked up from germline, CDR1 is ENHRY and CDR2 is SYGVKD. Trimming removed 7 bases at V and 8 bases at J, with 11 bases between. The DNA for the CDR3 is TGTGCCATCAAAGCCCGGGAGGAAGCTTTCTTT. It is translated as CAIKAREEAFF.

This chain connects TRBV29-1 to TRBJ2-7, with 7 bases aligning to TRBD2. This CDR3 has 15 amino acids. Unmatched junction bases numbered 7, after V lost 1 base and J lost 1 base. CDR1 and CDR2 from the germline V gene are SQVTM and ANQGSEA. This CDR3 reads CSVEVGGVSSYEQYF. CDR3 nucleotide sequence: TGCAGCGTTGAAGTGGGGGGGGTATCGTCCTACGAGCAGTACTTC.

The rearrangement uses TRBV9 and TRBJ2-2; 8 nucleotides align to TRBD2. The CDR3 runs 16 residues. Germline CDR1 reads SGDLS; CDR2 reads YYNGEE. The trim removed 1 base at V and 0 bases at J, leaving 2 bases unmatched. For the CDR3, the DNA is TGTGCCAGCAGCGTACAGCGGGGGCCGAACACCGGGGAGCTGTTTTTT. It encodes CASSVQRGPNTGELFF.

This chain uses TRBV7-9 with TRBJ2-7; D gene ambiguous. Germline lookup yields CDR1 SEHNR and CDR2 FQNEAQ (reference sequence). The CDR3 totals 16 residues. Trimming pared 2 bases from V and 3 bases from J, leaving 17 bases between. The DNA for the CDR3 is TGTGCCAGCAGCTTATACTCGGGTAACCGAGGCTACGAGCAGTACTTC. Translating gives CASSLYSGNRGYEQYF. The full variable domain, rest sourced from reference TRBV7-9 and TRBJ2-7, is DTGVSQNPRHKITKRGQNVTFRCDPISEHNRLYWYRQTLGQGPEFLTYFQNEAQLEKSRLLSDRFSAERPKGSFSTLEIQRTEQGDSAMYLCASSLYSGNRGYEQYFGPGTRLTVT.

Worth noting for this clone: The junction does not match germline at one end; this may be a read error. V and J are TRBV7-7 and TRBJ2-3; TRBD2 agrees at 14 bases. The CDR3 extends over 20 amino acids. Looked up from germline, CDR1 is SSHAT and CDR2 is FNYEAQ (reference sequence). Written as DNA, the CDR3 is TGTGCTAGCAGCCCGGGACTAGCGGGAGTAGCATTAACTAGCACAGATACGCAGTATTTT. It encodes CASSPGLAGVALTSTDTQYF.

V gene TRBV2 combines with J gene TRBJ2-4; TRBD2 is a possible D gene (6 bases). This CDR3 is 11 amino acids long. Trimming pared 4 bases from V and 10 bases from J, leaving 8 bases between. Germline CDR1 is SNHLY and CDR2 is FYNNEI. The CDR3 protein is CASSVAGIQYF. The CDR3 DNA reads TGTGCCAGCAGTGTGGCGGGGATTCAGTACTTC.

The V gene is TRBV3-1 (or the pseudogene TRBV3-2), the J gene TRBJ2-3; 7 positions agree with TRBD2. The V gene's germline CDR1 is LGHDT and CDR2 YNNKEL (reference sequence). This CDR3 has 14 amino acids. With V trimmed by 4 bases and J by 3 bases, 4 bases remained unmatched. DNA for the CDR3: TGTGCCAGCAGCCTATCACTAGCGACAGATACGCAGTATTTT. Protein sequence: CASSLSLATDTQYF.

The rearrangement links TRBV30 to TRBJ2-7; 10 bases match TRBD1. Germline loops: CDR1 GTSNPN, CDR2 SVGIG (reference sequence). Trimming cost V 4 bases and J 5 bases; bases outside gene matches: 8. The CDR3 runs 14 residues. Written as DNA, the CDR3 is TGTGCCTGGACACCCCGGGACAGGGGCCACGAGCAGTACTTC. Translation: CAWTPRDRGHEQYF.

The J gene is TRBJ1-1, the V gene TRBV3-1 (or the pseudogene TRBV3-2); 7 nucleotides line up with TRBD1. The junction had 6 bases not matched to a gene; V was cut back by 3 bases and J by 5 bases. The CDR3 extends over 14 amino acids. CDR1 is LGHDT, CDR2 YNNKEL, per germline (reference sequence). CDR3 DNA sequence: TGTGCCAGCAGCCATGCTGACAGGGCGACTGAAGCTTTCTTT. Translation gives CASSHADRATEAFF.

V usage is TRBV28 and J usage is TRBJ2-6; D may be TRBD1 (5 bases). CDR1 and CDR2 from the germline V gene are MDHEN and SYDVKM. CDR3 length equals 19 residues. Trimming removed 3 bases at V and 0 bases at J, with 18 bases between. The CDR3 DNA follows: TGTGCCAGCAGTTTTGCTGGGGCAGGGAAGCCCTCTGGGGCCAACGTCCTGACTTTC. Translating it yields CASSFAGAGKPSGANVLTF. The full variable domain, completed using reference TRBV28 and TRBJ2-6, is DVKVTQSSRYLVKRTGEKVFLECVQDMDHENMFWYRQDPGLGLRLIYFSYDVKMKEKGDIPEGYSVSREKKERFSLILESASTNQTSMYLCASSFAGAGKPSGANVLTFGAGSRLTVL.

The chain links TRBV29-1 to TRBJ2-7; no firm D call. This CDR3 comprises 11 residues. Germline CDR1 SQVTM, CDR2 ANQGSEA. Trimming stripped 6 bases from V and 2 bases from J, with 8 bases between. The DNA of the CDR3 is TGCAGCGTAGCGTCGGCCTACGAGCAGTACTTC. Translation: CSVASAYEQYF.

The chain joins TRBV27 to TRBJ2-7; D is uncertain. The V gene's germline CDR1 is MNHEY and CDR2 SMNVEV (reference sequence). Trimming took 3 bases from V and 0 from J, leaving 9 bases between them. CDR3 size: 14 residues. The CDR3 here is CASSLSLGSYEQYF. CDR3 DNA sequence: TGTGCCAGCAGTTTGTCCCTCGGCTCCTACGAGCAGTACTTC.

This clone has just one count. The chain carries TRBV10-1 and TRBJ2-7; 9 positions agree with TRBD1. V dropped 2 bases and J dropped 1; count of bases not matched to a gene: 6. The V gene's germline CDR1 is WNHNN and CDR2 SYGVQD (reference sequence). There are 16 residues in the CDR3. The CDR3 DNA reads TGCGCCAGCAGTGAGGCCCTCGGGACAGGGTCCTACGAGCAGTACTTC. This encodes CASSEALGTGSYEQYF.

V and J are TRBV28 and TRBJ2-1; no firm D call. The CDR3 contains 12 residues. Deletions cut 1 base from V and 10 bases from J, with 8 bases between. In germline, CDR1 is MDHEN, CDR2 SYDVKM. CDR3 nucleotides: TGTGCCAGCAGTTTATCATCCCTAGAGCAGTTCTTC. It yields the protein CASSLSSLEQFF.

The chain employs TRBV7-9 and TRBJ2-2; D gene unclear. The CDR3 totals 14 residues. V was clipped by 9 bases and J by 0 bases, with 11 bases between them. CDR1 and CDR2 (germline): SEHNR, FQNEAQ (reference sequence). The CDR3 nucleotides read TGTGCCAGTAAGGGTACTCCGAACACCGGGGAGCTGTTTTTT. This encodes CASKGTPNTGELFF.

The rearrangement links TRBV19 to TRBJ1-6; 9 bases are shared with TRBD1. The V segment lost 6 bases and the J segment 0 bases; nucleotides outside the gene matches: 0. Germline V gene data show CDR1 as LNHDA and CDR2 as SQIVND (reference sequence). The CDR3 totals 15 residues. The CDR3 protein is CASRDRGSYNSPLHF. The CDR3 region has the DNA TGTGCCAGTAGGGACAGGGGCTCCTATAATTCACCCCTCCACTTT.

V gene TRBV6-6 combines with J gene TRBJ1-2, with D perhaps TRBD1 (6 bases). The CDR3 runs 14 residues. Trimming took 6 bases from V and 4 from J, leaving 15 bases between them. In germline, CDR1 is MNHNY, CDR2 SVGAGI (reference sequence). The CDR3 spells CASRPTGPGYGYTF. For the CDR3, the DNA is TGTGCCAGCAGGCCCACAGGGCCCGGCTATGGCTACACCTTC.

V is TRBV3-1 (or the pseudogene TRBV3-2) and J is TRBJ2-1; 7 positions agree with TRBD1. The CDR3 loop spans 16 amino acids. With V trimmed by 5 bases and J by 3 bases, 10 bases remained unmatched. The germline CDR1 and CDR2 sequences are LGHDT and YNNKEL (reference sequence). The CDR3 region is CASSIHPGTVYNEQFF. CDR3 nucleotides: TGTGCCAGCAGCATTCATCCCGGGACAGTCTACAATGAGCAGTTCTTC.

This clone was detected only a few times. The chain couples TRBV14 to TRBJ1-4; D gene ambiguous. In germline, CDR1 is SGHDN, CDR2 FVKESK. V was cut by 6 bases and J by 5 bases, with 7 bases left in between. The CDR3 length is 12 residues. Here the CDR3 reads CASRTGNEKLFF. CDR3 DNA sequence: TGTGCCAGCAGAACGGGGAATGAAAAACTGTTTTTT.

The chain is built from TRBV7-3 and TRBJ2-3, with a possible D match to TRBD2 (7 bases). Germline lookup yields CDR1 SGHTA and CDR2 FQGTGA. The CDR3 covers 15 residues. Trimming removed 5 bases at V and 5 bases at J, with 17 bases between. CDR3 amino acids: CASSVAGGRGDTQYF. Written as DNA, the CDR3 is TGTGCCAGCAGCGTTGCCGGGGGGCGCGGAGATACGCAGTATTTT.

This chain links TRBV4-2 with TRBJ2-3, with 8 nucleotides matching TRBD2. Trimming took 0 bases from V and 3 from J; bases not matched to a gene: 5. The CDR3 is made up of 16 amino acids. Germline V gives CDR1 LGHNA, CDR2 YNFKEQ. The CDR3 sequence: CASSQDVAGRTDTQYF. The CDR3 DNA is TGTGCCAGCAGCCAAGATGTAGCGGGGAGAACAGATACGCAGTATTTT.